Shown below are 9 T cell receptor beta chains from a single sample sequenced in a study of metastatic and nonmetastatic thyroid tumors (dated by TCRdb to the early 2020s). No treatment had been received by any patient before thyroid surgery. Receptor libraries were prepared by PCR. The sequencer was an Illumina HiSeq 4000. TCRdb redid the processing of the public reads, applying fastp at Q25 and MiXCR, and retained in-frame beta chains. This sample comprises 15,000 to 20,000 clones, about 31% of them detected only once. Jointly, the top ten make up roughly 12% of the sample. The sample consisted of tumor tissue. These receptors were collected from a male donor with papillary thyroid cancer or a benign thyroid nodule (not recorded which). Some clones in this sample may be carry-over from other donors' samples.

This rearrangement joins TRBV6-1 to TRBJ2-1; the match to TRBD1 covers 10 bases. Per germline, CDR1 MNHNS and CDR2 SASEGT. The V segment lost 6 bases and the J segment 8 bases; nucleotides outside the gene matches: 7. The CDR3 totals 14 residues. CDR3 region: CASRPGQGMDEQFF. The CDR3 DNA follows: TGTGCCAGCAGGCCGGGACAGGGGATGGATGAGCAGTTCTTC.

The DNA of the CDR3 is TGCAGTGCTCCAACAGGGAAAAGCAATCAGCCCCAGCATTTT. As protein: CSAPTGKSNQPQHF. The chain links TRBV20-1 to TRBJ1-5; possible D gene TRBD1, 6 bases. The CDR3 extends over 14 amino acids. Looked up from germline, CDR1 is DFQATT and CDR2 is SNEGSKA (reference sequence). V lost 5 bases and J lost 1, with 12 bases in between.

The chain carries TRBV7-8 and TRBJ2-2, with a tentative D call TRBD1 (6 bases). This CDR3 has 15 amino acids. Trimming pared 3 bases from V and 2 bases from J, leaving 10 bases between. Germline-derived CDR1 and CDR2 are SGHVS and FQNEAQ. CDR3 bases: TGTGCCAGCAGCTTCGGGACACTAAACACCGGGGAGCTGTTTTTT. Translated, it gives CASSFGTLNTGELFF.

By its share, this clone is medium-sized. V is TRBV24-1 and J is TRBJ2-7; D possibly corresponds to TRBD1 (5 bases). The CDR3 consists of 16 residues. With 3 bases removed from V and 2 bases from J, the gap between germline ends came to 16 bases. Germline CDR1 and CDR2: KGHDR and SFDVKD. The CDR3 loop is CATSDGAYLLPYEQYF. In DNA form, the CDR3 reads TGTGCCACCAGTGATGGGGCCTACCTCCTGCCCTACGAGCAGTACTTC.

This clone was seen at least ten times. V gene TRBV12-3 or TRBV12-4 combines with J gene TRBJ1-2, with D hard to call. V lost 4 bases and J 8 bases, leaving 26 bases between the germline ends. The CDR3 contains 17 residues. This CDR3 is CASSSLLGGVGSGGYTF. DNA for the CDR3: TGTGCCAGCAGTTCACTTCTCGGCGGGGTAGGGTCGGGAGGCTACACCTTC.

This clone was seen ten or more times. This sequence joins TRBV7-8 and TRBJ2-1; TRBD2 aligns across 11 bases. The V gene's germline CDR1 is SGHVS and CDR2 FQNEAQ. The length of the CDR3 is 17 residues. Trimming at V came to 4 bases and at J to 4 bases, leaving 9 bases not matched to a gene. CDR3: CASSYQPGLAAYNEQFF. The DNA for the CDR3 is TGTGCCAGCAGCTACCAACCGGGACTAGCGGCATACAATGAGCAGTTCTTC.

This clone was observed a handful of times. V gene TRBV28 combines with J gene TRBJ1-6; 7 bases agree with TRBD1. The CDR3 is 15 residues long. Germline V gene lookup returns CDR1 MDHEN and CDR2 SYDVKM. V dropped 3 bases and J dropped 7; count of bases not matched to a gene: 6. The CDR3 coding sequence is TGTGCCAGCAGTTTGGCCGGGACAGTGAATTCACCCCTCCACTTT. This sequence encodes CASSLAGTVNSPLHF.

This clone came up many times. This sequence joins TRBV9 and TRBJ1-1; D is undetermined. There are 13 residues in the CDR3. The germline gives CDR1 SGDLS, CDR2 YYNGEE. V was clipped by 0 bases and J by 4 bases, with 7 bases between them. The CDR3 DNA is TGTGCCAGCAGCGTAGTTCGGGGCACTGAAGCTTTCTTT. It yields the protein CASSVVRGTEAFF.

The sample holds many counts of this clone. The chain employs TRBV7-8 and TRBJ1-5; 7 nucleotides agree with TRBD1. Per the germline V gene, CDR1 is SGHVS and CDR2 is FQNEAQ. CDR3 length: 16 amino acids. The ends lost 5 bases at V and 3 bases at J; junction bases unmatched: 10. The chain's CDR3 is CASSKDSRGINQPQHF. The CDR3 DNA follows: TGTGCCAGCAGCAAAGACAGCAGGGGGATCAATCAGCCCCAGCATTTT.